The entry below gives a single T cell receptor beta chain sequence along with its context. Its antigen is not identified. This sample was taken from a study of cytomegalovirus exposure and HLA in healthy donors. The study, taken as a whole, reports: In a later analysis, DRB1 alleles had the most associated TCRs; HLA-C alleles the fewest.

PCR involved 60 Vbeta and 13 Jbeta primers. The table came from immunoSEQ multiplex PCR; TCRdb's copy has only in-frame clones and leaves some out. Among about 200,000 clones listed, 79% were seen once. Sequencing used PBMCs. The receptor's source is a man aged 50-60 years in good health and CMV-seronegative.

This chain's CDR3 is CASSLIRSQGETGELFF. CDR3 coding DNA: TGTGCCAGCAGCTTAATCAGGTCCCAGGGTGAGACCGGGGAGCTGTTTTTT. This chain uses TRBV7-3 with TRBJ2-2, with D tentatively TRBD1 (5 bases). The V gene's germline CDR1 is SGHTA and CDR2 FQGTGA. This CDR3 has 17 residues. Deletions cut 1 base from V and 5 bases from J, with 17 bases between.